This T cell receptor beta chain was recovered during a study of blood T cell repertoires in COVID-19. Background on the study: Spain, Italy and the United States supplied samples that represented acute and convalescent COVID-19.

This clone was recorded only once. Between the trimmed V and J ends, which lost 6 bases and 3 bases, there was a span of 13 bases. CDR3 size: 14 residues. Germline assignment: CDR1 SGHKS and CDR2 YYEKEE (reference sequence). Per the study methods: Researchers report that nucleated cell counts were estimated from reference gene primer amplification. Profiled with immunoSEQ multiplex PCR; TCRdb holds only in-frame clones, not every one. The V and J calls and the clone size are those of that table, but D and trimming were determined from the DNA. This sample has 200,000 to 300,000 clones; around nine tenths occur once, and the top ten carry more than 6.5%.

This chain connects TRBV5-5 to TRBJ2-1; D is possibly TRBD2 (6 bases). Sequencing was carried out using peripheral blood. The source is a woman aged 65 to 85 with active or convalescent COVID-19. CDR3 nucleotides: TGTGCCAGCACCTGGGGGGAGCTCTACAATGAGCAGTTCTTC. It encodes CASTWGELYNEQFF.